A selection of T cell receptor beta chains follows, all from one sample in a study of Graves' ophthalmopathy and Graves' hyperthyroidism. TCRdb called the multiplex PCR reads again in MiXCR, with one record for every CDR3 protein. In the table there are about 390,000 distinct CDR3 sequences, roughly 15% of which are singletons. What was sequenced was peripheral blood. These receptors originate from an adult woman with stable Graves' hyperthyroidism. The CDR3 runs from the conserved cysteine through the conserved F or W. D genes are given only for firm matches. The size field is filled for only some rows; it gives once, few, many or a size class.

TRBV11-2	TRBJ2-5	NA	NA	TGTGCCAGCAGCTTAAATCCTCACCGGGGCGCGGCAGAGACCCAGTACTTC	CASSLNPHRGAAETQYF
TRBV19	TRBJ1-1	NA	many	TGTGCCAGTAGGGACGGGAGCACTGAAGCTTTCTTT	CASRDGSTEAFF
TRBV5-4	TRBJ2-5	NA	many	TGTGCCAGCAGCTCGGACAGACAAGAGACCCAGTACTTC	CASSSDRQETQYF
TRBV12-3/TRBV12-4	TRBJ2-5	TRBD2	NA	TGTGCCAGCAGTTTAGCGCGGGCGGGAGGAGAGACCCAGTACTTC	CASSLARAGGETQYF
TRBV27	TRBJ2-7	TRBD1	many	TGTGCCAGCAGTTTAGTGGGACAGGGGGCCCGGGAGCAGTACTTC	CASSLVGQGAREQYF
TRBV29-1	TRBJ2-5	TRBD1	few	TGCAGCGTTGCTAGTGTGACAGGGGGCGGAGAGACCCAGTACTTC	CSVASVTGGGETQYF
TRBV6-4	TRBJ2-7	NA	NA	TGTGCCAGCAGTGAGGGGTGGGCCTACGAGCAGTACTTC	CASSEGWAYEQYF
TRBV25-1	TRBJ2-5	TRBD1	many	TGTGCCAGCAGTGACAGGGGGCTTGGAGAGACCCAGTACTTC	CASSDRGLGETQYF
TRBV11-1	TRBJ2-2	NA	many	TGTGCCAGCAACGGTCTCACCGGGGAGCTGTTTTTT	CASNGLTGELFF
TRBV3-1	TRBJ2-7	NA	NA	TGTGCCAGCAGCCAAGACTTGATACCTGGATCAGGGGTCGAGCAGTACTTC	CASSQDLIPGSGVEQYF
TRBV6-2/TRBV6-3	TRBJ1-2	NA	NA	TGTGCCAGCAGTTACATGACAGGCTATGGCTACACCTTC	CASSYMTGYGYTF
TRBV4-1	TRBJ1-1	NA	many	TGCGCCAGCAGCAGCCAGGGGACGGCCACTGAAGCTTTCTTT	CASSSQGTATEAFF
TRBV20-1	TRBJ2-7	NA	many	TGCAGTGCTAGAGATGACCTGGTGAGCTCCTACGAGCAGTACTTC	CSARDDLVSSYEQYF
TRBV10-3	TRBJ2-5	NA	many	TGTGCCATCAGTGAGAAATTAGAGACCCAGTACTTC	CAISEKLETQYF
TRBV12-3/TRBV12-4	TRBJ2-7	NA	many	TGTGCCAGCAGTTTCGGGACTGGAGATTTCTACGAGCAGTACTTC	CASSFGTGDFYEQYF
TRBV20-1	TRBJ1-1	TRBD1	many	TGCAGTGCCAGGGGACAGAGTTATGAAGCTTTCTTT	CSARGQSYEAFF
TRBV7-2	TRBJ1-2	NA	NA	TGTGCCAGCAGCTTAGCCCGGGAACGTTACTATGGCTACACCTTC	CASSLARERYYGYTF
TRBV10-1	TRBJ2-2	TRBD1	many	TGCGCCAGCAGTGATCCGTCGGGACAGGGGAACACCGGGGAGCTGTTTTTT	CASSDPSGQGNTGELFF
TRBV28	TRBJ1-2	TRBD1	many	TGTGCCAGCAGACTGACAGGGGACTATGGCTACACCTTC	CASRLTGDYGYTF
TRBV12-5	TRBJ1-2	NA	NA	TGTGCTAGTGGTTCTCACCCCGAGGCGGTTAACTATGGCTACACCTTC	CASGSHPEAVNYGYTF
TRBV7-2	TRBJ2-7	NA	NA	TGTGCCAGCAGCTCGTTCCAGGGATTCAACGAGCAGTACTTC	CASSSFQGFNEQYF
TRBV6-4	TRBJ1-2	NA	many	TGTGCCAGCAGTGACTCCCGAAGATCGGATGGCTACACCTTC	CASSDSRRSDGYTF
TRBV12-3/TRBV12-4	TRBJ2-7	NA	NA	TGTGCCAGCAGTTTACGTCACGCGGACGAGCAGTACTTC	CASSLRHADEQYF
TRBV6-2/TRBV6-3	TRBJ2-7	TRBD2	many	TGTGCCAGCAGTACTGGCGGGAGCTATTACGAGCAGTACTTC	CASSTGGSYYEQYF
TRBV2	TRBJ2-2	NA	many	TGTGCCAGCAGTGCCCGGGGCACCGGGGAGCTGTTTTTT	CASSARGTGELFF
TRBV6-2/TRBV6-3	TRBJ2-4	NA	NA	TGTGCCAGCAGTTACTCCGACGGGCAGGGACACTTC	CASSYSDGQGHF
TRBV7-2	TRBJ1-1	NA	many	TGTGCCAGCAGCCTCGGGGTGATGAACACTGAAGCTTTCTTT	CASSLGVMNTEAFF